This T cell receptor beta chain was found in a study of cytomegalovirus exposure and HLA in healthy donors. Study conclusions and caveats: Several of the most significant clusters were apparently associated with common viral pathogens in a later analysis. Fewer than 20,000 TCR beta sequences were associated with HLA alleles at 0.05 false discovery rate in a later analysis.

Details on this clone: Its specificity is not known.

The CDR3 runs to 12 residues. V was cut by 2 bases and J by 5 bases, with 6 bases left in between. Germline CDR1 and CDR2: SNHLY and FYNNEI. Vbeta (60) and Jbeta (13) primers were used in the PCR. Some clones are missing from TCRdb's copy, which holds only in-frame ones; the method was immunoSEQ multiplex PCR. The table has about 76,000 clones, approximately 77% seen once. Sequenced: PBMCs. The chain carries TRBV2 and TRBJ1-2; D ambiguous. This receptor was taken from a woman aged 40 to 49 in good health and CMV-seropositive. The CDR3 reads CASSEIQYGYTF. In DNA, the CDR3 is TGTGCCAGCAGTGAAATTCAGTATGGCTACACCTTC.